Shown below are 17 T cell receptor beta chains from a single sample sequenced in a study of blood T cell repertoires in COVID-19. Repertoires were generated with immunoSEQ multiplex PCR, while TCRdb's copy carries only in-frame clones and drops some. The table includes some 67,000 clones, less than 95% detected once. Specimen: peripheral blood. The receptor source for this set is a woman under 30 with acute or convalescent COVID-19.

J is TRBJ1-3 and V is TRBV30; D not resolved. The CDR3 covers 15 residues. Trimming removed 0 bases at V and 0 bases at J, with 9 bases between. CDR1 is GTSNPN and CDR2 is SVGIG in the germline V gene (reference sequence). CDR3 nucleotides: TGTGCCTGGAGTGTACGATGGAGCTCTGGAAACACCATATATTTT. This translates into CAWSVRWSSGNTIYF.

The CDR3 loop reads CASSYVFGNTEAFF. The CDR3 nucleotides read TGTGCCAGCAGTTACGTATTCGGGAACACTGAAGCTTTCTTT. The chain is built from TRBV6-5 and TRBJ1-1, with unresolved D. V was trimmed by 2 bases and J by 1 base, leaving 8 bases between them. The CDR3 is 14 residues long. The V gene's germline CDR1 is MNHEY and CDR2 SVGAGI.

The V and J genes are TRBV27 and TRBJ1-4; 7 bases agree with TRBD1. Germline assignment: CDR1 MNHEY and CDR2 SMNVEV (reference sequence). The length of the CDR3 is 14 residues. The V segment lost 1 base and the J segment 8 bases; nucleotides outside the gene matches: 4. The CDR3 protein is CASSLFDRAEKLFF. CDR3 DNA: TGTGCCAGCAGTTTATTCGACAGGGCGGAAAAACTGTTTTTT. Full variable domain (missing parts from reference TRBV27 and TRBJ1-4): EAQVTQNPRYLITVTGKKLTVTCSQNMNHEYMSWYRQDPGLGLRQIYYSMNVEVTDKGDVPEGYKVSRKEKRNFPLILESPSPNQTSLYFCASSLFDRAEKLFFGSGTQLSVL.

The J gene is TRBJ2-1, the V gene TRBV4-1; TRBD2 agrees at 7 bases. Germline values: CDR1 MGHRA, CDR2 YSYEKL. V lost 0 bases and J lost 0; bases outside the gene matches: 2. This CDR3 is built from 16 residues. The CDR3 DNA reads as TGCGCCAGCAGCCAAGAGAGCGGGATCTCCTACAATGAGCAGTTCTTC. This gives the protein CASSQESGISYNEQFF.

V usage is TRBV19 and J usage is TRBJ1-2, with D unclear. The CDR3 totals 13 residues. The germline V gene encodes CDR1 LNHDA and CDR2 SQIVND (reference sequence). Trimming removed 3 bases from V and 0 bases from J, with 5 bases in between. The CDR3 reads CASSMAANYGYTF. The CDR3 region has the DNA TGTGCCAGTAGTATGGCAGCTAACTATGGCTACACCTTC.

This chain uses TRBV27 with TRBJ2-2; possible D gene TRBD2, 5 bases. This CDR3 spans 12 amino acids. V lost 3 bases to trimming and J lost 7 bases, with 6 bases between them. Germline-derived CDR1 and CDR2 are MNHEY and SMNVEV (reference sequence). The DNA for the CDR3 is TGTGCCAGCAGTTTTCGGGGCGGGGAGCTGTTTTTT. This gives the protein CASSFRGGELFF.

This chain connects TRBV6-5 to TRBJ1-1, with D maybe TRBD1 (5 bases). Per the germline V gene, CDR1 is MNHEY and CDR2 is SVGAGI. V lost 6 bases and J lost 0, with 8 bases in between. The CDR3 runs to 13 residues. This CDR3 reads CASRRGVNTEAFF. In DNA, the CDR3 is TGTGCCAGCAGGCGGGGGGTGAACACTGAAGCTTTCTTT.

This clone appeared a few times. The chain combines TRBV7-2 with TRBJ1-1; 10 positions match TRBD1. There are 17 residues in the CDR3. V shed 1 base and J 1 base; nucleotides not matched to a gene: 6. Germline V lookup: CDR1 SGHTA, CDR2 FQGNSA. The CDR3 DNA reads as TGTGCCAGCAGCTTAGAGTCCAGGACAGGGGGGAACACTGAAGCTTTCTTT. Translated, it gives CASSLESRTGGNTEAFF.

The chain recombines TRBV5-4 with TRBJ1-2; D might be TRBD1 (6 bases). CDR1 is SGHNT and CDR2 is YYREEE in the germline V gene (reference sequence). V gave up 1 base and J gave up 4 bases, with 8 bases separating them. The CDR3 length is 13 residues. The CDR3 region has the DNA TGTGCCAGCAGCTTGCGGGGGGCCTATGGCTACACCTTC. This translates into CASSLRGAYGYTF. The full variable domain, completed using reference TRBV5-4 and TRBJ1-2, is ETGVTQSPTHLIKTRGQQVTLRCSSQSGHNTVSWYQQALGQGPQFIFQYYREEENGRGNFPPRFSGLQFPNYSSELNVNALELDDSALYLCASSLRGAYGYTFGSGTRLTVV.

The chain combines TRBV19 with TRBJ1-5, with a weak D call TRBD1 (5 bases). The CDR3 contains 18 residues. Trimming removed 5 bases from V and 2 bases from J, with 22 bases in between. CDR1 and CDR2 from the germline V gene are LNHDA and SQIVND (reference sequence). The CDR3 is CASSPSKTSGLGNQPQHF. The DNA of the CDR3 is TGTGCCAGTAGTCCTAGTAAAACGTCAGGGTTGGGCAATCAGCCCCAGCATTTT.

This chain connects TRBV24-1 to TRBJ1-6; D is perhaps TRBD1 (5 bases). Germline CDR1 is KGHDR and CDR2 is SFDVKD. V was trimmed by 2 bases and J by 7 bases, leaving 11 bases between them. CDR3 size: 15 residues. CDR3 amino acids: CATSDSRQTNSPLHF. Written as DNA, the CDR3 is TGTGCCACCAGTGATTCCAGACAGACGAATTCACCCCTCCACTTT.

V and J are TRBV12-3 or TRBV12-4 and TRBJ1-3; no clear D. V lost 3 bases to trimming and J lost 4 bases, with 7 bases between them. The CDR3 runs 13 residues. The CDR3 coding sequence is TGTGCCAGCAGTTTTAGCGGGGGAAACACCATATATTTT. It codes for CASSFSGGNTIYF.

This clone was picked up one time. In DNA, the CDR3 is TGTGCCAAAGATTTGTCTCGGAGGGGTATGCGATATAGCAATCAGCCCCAGCATTTT. Protein: CAKDLSRRGMRYSNQPQHF. J is TRBJ1-5 and V is TRBV24-1; tentative D call: TRBD1 (5 bases). The V gene's germline CDR1 is KGHDR and CDR2 SFDVKD. V gave up 11 bases and J gave up 0 bases, with 28 bases separating them. The CDR3 is 19 residues long.

This chain joins TRBV11-2 and TRBJ2-7; 13 bases map to TRBD2. Germline CDR1 SGHAT, CDR2 FQNNGV. The ends lost 5 bases at V and 3 bases at J; junction bases unmatched: 4. CDR3 size: 15 residues. The CDR3 region has the DNA TGTGCCAGCAGCACGGGACTAGCGGGGTACTACGAGCAGTACTTC. This translates into CASSTGLAGYYEQYF.

This chain connects TRBV7-8 to TRBJ2-7; 11 positions agree with TRBD2. The CDR3 runs 15 residues. J lost 2 bases, V lost 5 bases, and 5 bases had no gene match. The germline V gene has CDR1 SGHVS and CDR2 FQNEAQ. The CDR3 loop reads CASSPDSGRAYEQYF. The CDR3 DNA is TGTGCCAGCAGCCCGGATAGCGGGAGGGCCTACGAGCAGTACTTC.

The V and J genes are TRBV5-1 and TRBJ1-5; TRBD1 agrees at 7 bases. Germline V lookup: CDR1 SGHRS, CDR2 YFSETQ. CDR3 length equals 14 residues. Trimming cost V 4 bases and J 3 bases; bases outside gene matches: 4. Here the CDR3 DNA reads TGCGCCAGCAGCACAGGGGAAATCAATCAGCCCCAGCATTTT. Translated, it gives CASSTGEINQPQHF.

V gene TRBV12-3 or TRBV12-4 combines with J gene TRBJ1-2; 7 bases are shared with TRBD1. The length of the CDR3 is 13 residues. The junction had 8 bases not matched to a gene; V was cut back by 5 bases and J by 8 bases. CDR3 region: CASSQYRGRGYTF. The CDR3 region has the DNA TGTGCCAGCAGTCAATACAGGGGTCGAGGCTACACCTTC.